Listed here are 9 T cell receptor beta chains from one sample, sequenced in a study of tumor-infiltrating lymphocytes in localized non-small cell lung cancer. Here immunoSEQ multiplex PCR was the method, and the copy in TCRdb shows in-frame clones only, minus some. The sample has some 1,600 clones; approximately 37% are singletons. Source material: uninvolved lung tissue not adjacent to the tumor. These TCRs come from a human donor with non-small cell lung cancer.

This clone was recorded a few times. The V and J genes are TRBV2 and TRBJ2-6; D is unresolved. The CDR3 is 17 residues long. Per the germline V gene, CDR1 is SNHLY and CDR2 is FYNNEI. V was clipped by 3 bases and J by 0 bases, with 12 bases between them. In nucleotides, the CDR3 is TGTGCCAGCAGTGACATTCAGACGTACTCTGGGGCCAACGTCCTGACTTTC. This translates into CASSDIQTYSGANVLTF.

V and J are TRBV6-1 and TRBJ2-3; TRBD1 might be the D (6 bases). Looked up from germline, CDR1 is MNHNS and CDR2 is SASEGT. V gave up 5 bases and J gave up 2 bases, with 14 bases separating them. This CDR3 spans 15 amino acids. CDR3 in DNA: TGTGCCAGCAGTTCTCAAGGACAGTCCACAGATACGCAGTATTTT. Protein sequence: CASSSQGQSTDTQYF.

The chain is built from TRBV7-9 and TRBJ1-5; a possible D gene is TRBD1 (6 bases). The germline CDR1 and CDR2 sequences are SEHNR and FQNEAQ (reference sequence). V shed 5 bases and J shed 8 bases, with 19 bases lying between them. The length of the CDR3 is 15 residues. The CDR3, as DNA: TGTGCCAGCAGCACCACAAGTCAGGGGCTTGAGCCCCAGCATTTT. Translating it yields CASSTTSQGLEPQHF. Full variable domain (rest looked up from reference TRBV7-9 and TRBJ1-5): DTGVSQNPRHKITKRGQNVTFRCDPISEHNRLYWYRQTLGQGPEFLTYFQNEAQLEKSRLLSDRFSAERPKGSFSTLEIQRTEQGDSAMYLCASSTTSQGLEPQHFGDGTRLSIL.

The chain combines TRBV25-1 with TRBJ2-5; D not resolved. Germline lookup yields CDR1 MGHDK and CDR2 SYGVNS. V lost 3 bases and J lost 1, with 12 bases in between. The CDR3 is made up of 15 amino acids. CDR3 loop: CASSDPGRFQETQYF. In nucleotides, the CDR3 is TGTGCCAGCAGTGACCCCGGACGGTTCCAAGAGACCCAGTACTTC.

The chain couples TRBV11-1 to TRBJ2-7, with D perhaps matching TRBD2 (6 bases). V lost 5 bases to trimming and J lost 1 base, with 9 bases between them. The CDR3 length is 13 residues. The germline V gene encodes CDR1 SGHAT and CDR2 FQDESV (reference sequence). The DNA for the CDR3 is TGTGCCAGCAGCCAAGCGGGTTCCTACGAGCAGTACTTC. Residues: CASSQAGSYEQYF.

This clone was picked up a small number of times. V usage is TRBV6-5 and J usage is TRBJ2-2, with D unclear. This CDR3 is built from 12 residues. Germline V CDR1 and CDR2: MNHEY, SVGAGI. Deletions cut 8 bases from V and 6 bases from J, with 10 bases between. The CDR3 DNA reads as TGTGCCAGCGGGTCGGGTCCCGGGGAGCTGTTTTTT. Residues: CASGSGPGELFF.

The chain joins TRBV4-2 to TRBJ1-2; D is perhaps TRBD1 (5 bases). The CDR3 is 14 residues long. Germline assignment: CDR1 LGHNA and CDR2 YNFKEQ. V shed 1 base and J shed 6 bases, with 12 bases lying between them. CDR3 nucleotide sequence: TGTGCCAGCAGCCAAGGCTCCAGGGCCAATGGCTACACCTTC. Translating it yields CASSQGSRANGYTF.

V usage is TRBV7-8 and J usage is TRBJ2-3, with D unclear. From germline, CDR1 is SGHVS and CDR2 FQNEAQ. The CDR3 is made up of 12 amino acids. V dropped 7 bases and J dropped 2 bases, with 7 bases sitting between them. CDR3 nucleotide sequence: TGTGCCAGCACAACGTCCACAGATACGCAGTATTTT. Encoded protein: CASTTSTDTQYF. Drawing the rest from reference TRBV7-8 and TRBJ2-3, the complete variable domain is GAGVSQSPRYKVAKRGQDVALRCDPISGHVSLFWYQQALGQGPEFLTYFQNEAQLDKSGLPSDRFFAERPEGSVSTLKIQRTQQEDSAVYLCASTTSTDTQYFGPGTRLTVL.

CDR3 bases: TGTGCCAGCAGTGGGGACGGGGCTGAAGCTTTCTTT. Its protein is CASSGDGAEAFF. V gene TRBV27 combines with J gene TRBJ1-1; a possible D gene is TRBD1 (5 bases). Germline values: CDR1 MNHEY, CDR2 SMNVEV (reference sequence). The V end was cut by 5 bases, the J end by 6 bases, with 10 bases between. The CDR3 spans 12 residues.